The 19 T cell receptor beta chains in this list originate from one sample, sequenced in a study of PD-L1 blockade in urothelial cancer. Profiled with immunoSEQ multiplex PCR; TCRdb holds only in-frame clones, not every one. The table shows about 130,000 clones, with roughly 86% occurring only once. The time point denotes: peripheral blood 6 weeks after treatment start. The input for sequencing was PBMCs, taken around atezolizumab (anti-PD-L1) treatment. The source is a man between 45 and 60 years old with urothelial cancer.

This chain uses TRBV4-1 with TRBJ2-1; D unclear. The CDR3 runs to 16 residues. Germline V gives CDR1 MGHRA, CDR2 YSYEKL. Trimming stripped 0 bases from V and 0 bases from J, with 9 bases between. In DNA, the CDR3 is TGCGCCAGCAGCCAAGATCGCGCGGCCTCCTACAATGAGCAGTTCTTC. It translates to CASSQDRAASYNEQFF.

This chain joins TRBV7-2 and TRBJ2-4; the D gene is possibly TRBD1 (6 bases). The CDR3 is 15 residues long. V was pared by 4 bases and J by 5 bases, with 15 bases between. Germline CDR1 is SGHTA and CDR2 is FQGNSA. The CDR3 protein is CASSYRDRGQNIQYF. CDR3 bases: TGTGCCAGCAGCTACAGGGACCGGGGACAAAACATTCAGTACTTC.

This clone was recorded only once. This sequence joins TRBV5-1 and TRBJ2-1; 12 nucleotides match TRBD2. The CDR3 loop spans 18 amino acids. V trimming: 4 bases; J trimming: 3 bases; junction bases outside the gene matches: 11. Germline loops: CDR1 SGHRS, CDR2 YFSETQ. The CDR3 loop reads CASSPPLAGGRFYNEQFF. The CDR3 DNA is TGCGCCAGCAGCCCGCCGCTAGCGGGAGGGCGTTTCTACAATGAGCAGTTCTTC.

V gene TRBV7-9 combines with J gene TRBJ2-1, with 13 bases identical to TRBD2. Germline CDR1 is SEHNR and CDR2 is FQNEAQ (reference sequence). V lost 2 bases to trimming and J lost 0 bases; unmatched junction nucleotides: 7. This CDR3 contains 19 residues. The CDR3, as DNA: TGTGCCAGCAGCTTACTCGGGACTAGCGGGACCCCCTCCTACAATGAGCAGTTCTTC. Residues: CASSLLGTSGTPSYNEQFF.

At least ten counts were recorded for this clone. The J gene is TRBJ1-1, the V gene TRBV28; 7 nucleotides align to TRBD1. The J segment lost 3 bases and the V segment lost 6 bases, leaving 4 bases of the junction unmatched. CDR1 and CDR2 from the germline V gene are MDHEN and SYDVKM. The CDR3 runs to 13 residues. The CDR3 DNA follows: TGTGCCAGCAGATTGGACAGGTACACTGAAGCTTTCTTT. This sequence encodes CASRLDRYTEAFF.

The rearrangement links TRBV10-2 to TRBJ1-2; D gene ambiguous. Germline assignment: CDR1 WSHSY and CDR2 SAAADI. Trimming stripped 7 bases from V and 8 bases from J, with 14 bases between. The CDR3 consists of 12 residues. The CDR3 sequence: CASTAGLEGYTF. Written as DNA, the CDR3 is TGCGCCAGCACAGCGGGGTTGGAGGGCTACACCTTC.

The chain is built from TRBV28 and TRBJ2-2; D is ambiguous. Germline V lookup: CDR1 MDHEN, CDR2 SYDVKM. V lost 5 bases, J lost 2 bases, and 9 bases lay in between. The length of the CDR3 is 14 residues. The CDR3 sequence is CASSVLTNTGELFF. For the CDR3, the DNA is TGTGCCAGCAGTGTCCTCACAAACACCGGGGAGCTGTTTTTT.

This chain joins TRBV5-6 and TRBJ2-3; possibly TRBD2 for D (5 bases). This CDR3 has 15 amino acids. V lost 3 bases, J lost 3 bases, and 14 bases lay in between. CDR1 and CDR2 from the germline V gene are SGHDT and YYEEEE. For the CDR3, the DNA is TGTGCCAGCAGCTGGGGTGGGCTAGCAACAGATACGCAGTATTTT. Amino acid sequence: CASSWGGLATDTQYF. The full variable domain, rest sourced from reference TRBV5-6 and TRBJ2-3, is DAGVTQSPTHLIKTRGQQVTLRCSPKSGHDTVSWYQQALGQGPQFIFQYYEEEERQRGNFPDRFSGHQFPNYSSELNVNALLLGDSALYLCASSWGGLATDTQYFGPGTRLTVL.

This chain uses TRBV18 with TRBJ2-7; 7 bases line up with TRBD1. There are 15 residues in the CDR3. CDR1 KGHSH and CDR2 LQKENI come from the germline V gene. The trim removed 4 bases at V and 4 bases at J, leaving 10 bases unmatched. CDR3: CASSRDHRGPYEQYF. The CDR3 DNA reads TGTGCCAGCTCACGAGACCACAGGGGACCGTACGAGCAGTACTTC.

The gene calls are TRBV27 and TRBJ1-1; D might be TRBD1 (5 bases). V was pared by 5 bases and J by 10 bases, with 14 bases between. The germline CDR1 and CDR2 sequences are MNHEY and SMNVEV (reference sequence). This CDR3 region has 12 residues. The CDR3 region has the DNA TGTGCCAGCAGTCTTACTACAGGTGCAGCTTTCTTT. This sequence encodes CASSLTTGAAFF.

This chain links TRBV5-5 with TRBJ2-1, with 10 bases identical to TRBD1. J was trimmed by 6 bases and V by 4 bases; bases with no gene match: 10. The CDR3 has 16 amino acids. The germline gives CDR1 SGHKS, CDR2 YYEKEE (reference sequence). CDR3 sequence reads: CASSAPGQGFVNEQFF. CDR3 DNA: TGTGCCAGCAGCGCTCCGGGACAGGGGTTTGTCAATGAGCAGTTCTTC.

The CDR3 nucleotides read TGTGCCAGCTCACCACGGCAGGGCGGCTACACCTTC. Translation gives CASSPRQGGYTF. V is TRBV18 and J is TRBJ1-2, with D possibly matching TRBD1 (5 bases). The germline V and J ends were trimmed by 1 base and 8 bases, with 8 bases remaining between them. Germline V gene data show CDR1 as KGHSH and CDR2 as LQKENI. The CDR3 extends over 12 amino acids.

The chain joins TRBV7-6 to TRBJ2-3, with TRBD2 matching over 8 bases. CDR1 is SGHVS and CDR2 is FNYEAQ in the germline V gene. J lost 3 bases, V lost 1 base, and 6 bases had no gene match. CDR3 length: 16 amino acids. This CDR3 reads CASSLVAGRGTDTQYF. CDR3 coding DNA: TGTGCCAGCAGCTTAGTAGCGGGAAGGGGAACAGATACGCAGTATTTT.

The DNA for the CDR3 is TGTGCCAGCAGCTCGGGAGTGCTCACAGATACGCAGTATTTT. Its protein is CASSSGVLTDTQYF. V gene TRBV9 combines with J gene TRBJ2-3, with a possible D match to TRBD2 (6 bases). Deletions cut 4 bases from V and 2 bases from J, with 11 bases between. The V gene's germline CDR1 is SGDLS and CDR2 YYNGEE. This CDR3 has 14 amino acids.

The rearrangement uses TRBV11-3 and TRBJ2-5; 7 bases fit TRBD1. CDR1 is SGHNT, CDR2 YENEEA, per germline. With 4 bases clipped from V and 1 base from J, the junction kept 9 bases outside the gene matches. The CDR3 length is 16 residues. The CDR3 coding sequence is TGTGCCAGCAGCTCTAGGACAGGAGGATCCCAAGAGACCCAGTACTTC. Its protein product is CASSSRTGGSQETQYF.

As regards this clone: Other nucleotide sequences from this sample produce the same CDR3. The chain employs TRBV5-1 and TRBJ2-1, with 7 nucleotides matching TRBD1. The CDR3 totals 15 residues. CDR1 is SGHRS and CDR2 is YFSETQ in the germline V gene. The V segment lost 0 bases and the J segment 4 bases; nucleotides outside the gene matches: 4. CDR3 sequence: CASSLGQGAYNEQFF. In DNA, the CDR3 is TGCGCCAGCAGCTTGGGACAGGGTGCATACAATGAGCAGTTCTTC. Full variable domain (rest looked up from reference TRBV5-1 and TRBJ2-1): KAGVTQTPRYLIKTRGQQVTLSCSPISGHRSVSWYQQTPGQGLQFLFEYFSETQRNKGNFPGRFSGRQFSNSRSEMNVSTLELGDSALYLCASSLGQGAYNEQFFGPGTRLTVL.

CDR3 sequence: CASSLGGTSGIGWSIQYF. Here the CDR3 DNA reads TGCGCCAGCAGCTTGGGGGGGACTAGCGGGATAGGATGGAGCATTCAGTACTTC. This chain joins TRBV5-1 and TRBJ2-4; TRBD2 aligns across 13 bases. V lost 0 bases to trimming and J lost 9 bases; unmatched junction nucleotides: 12. The CDR3 sequence is 18 residues long. Germline V lookup: CDR1 SGHRS, CDR2 YFSETQ.

The CDR3 region has the DNA TGTGCCAGCAGTTATTCAATTGGACAGATTCAGCCCCAGCATTTT. Protein: CASSYSIGQIQPQHF. This rearrangement joins TRBV28 to TRBJ1-5; maybe TRBD1 (6 bases). V shed 4 bases and J shed 6 bases, with 16 bases lying between them. The CDR3 sequence is 15 residues long. The germline V gene has CDR1 MDHEN and CDR2 SYDVKM.

The chain has TRBV2 and TRBJ2-5, with 8 bases that match TRBD1. Trimming removed 6 bases from V and 2 bases from J; junction bases left unmatched: 2. CDR1 is SNHLY and CDR2 is FYNNEI in the germline V gene. The CDR3 is made up of 13 amino acids. The CDR3 sequence is CASRGTGQETQYF. The CDR3, as DNA: TGTGCCAGCAGGGGGACAGGTCAAGAGACCCAGTACTTC.